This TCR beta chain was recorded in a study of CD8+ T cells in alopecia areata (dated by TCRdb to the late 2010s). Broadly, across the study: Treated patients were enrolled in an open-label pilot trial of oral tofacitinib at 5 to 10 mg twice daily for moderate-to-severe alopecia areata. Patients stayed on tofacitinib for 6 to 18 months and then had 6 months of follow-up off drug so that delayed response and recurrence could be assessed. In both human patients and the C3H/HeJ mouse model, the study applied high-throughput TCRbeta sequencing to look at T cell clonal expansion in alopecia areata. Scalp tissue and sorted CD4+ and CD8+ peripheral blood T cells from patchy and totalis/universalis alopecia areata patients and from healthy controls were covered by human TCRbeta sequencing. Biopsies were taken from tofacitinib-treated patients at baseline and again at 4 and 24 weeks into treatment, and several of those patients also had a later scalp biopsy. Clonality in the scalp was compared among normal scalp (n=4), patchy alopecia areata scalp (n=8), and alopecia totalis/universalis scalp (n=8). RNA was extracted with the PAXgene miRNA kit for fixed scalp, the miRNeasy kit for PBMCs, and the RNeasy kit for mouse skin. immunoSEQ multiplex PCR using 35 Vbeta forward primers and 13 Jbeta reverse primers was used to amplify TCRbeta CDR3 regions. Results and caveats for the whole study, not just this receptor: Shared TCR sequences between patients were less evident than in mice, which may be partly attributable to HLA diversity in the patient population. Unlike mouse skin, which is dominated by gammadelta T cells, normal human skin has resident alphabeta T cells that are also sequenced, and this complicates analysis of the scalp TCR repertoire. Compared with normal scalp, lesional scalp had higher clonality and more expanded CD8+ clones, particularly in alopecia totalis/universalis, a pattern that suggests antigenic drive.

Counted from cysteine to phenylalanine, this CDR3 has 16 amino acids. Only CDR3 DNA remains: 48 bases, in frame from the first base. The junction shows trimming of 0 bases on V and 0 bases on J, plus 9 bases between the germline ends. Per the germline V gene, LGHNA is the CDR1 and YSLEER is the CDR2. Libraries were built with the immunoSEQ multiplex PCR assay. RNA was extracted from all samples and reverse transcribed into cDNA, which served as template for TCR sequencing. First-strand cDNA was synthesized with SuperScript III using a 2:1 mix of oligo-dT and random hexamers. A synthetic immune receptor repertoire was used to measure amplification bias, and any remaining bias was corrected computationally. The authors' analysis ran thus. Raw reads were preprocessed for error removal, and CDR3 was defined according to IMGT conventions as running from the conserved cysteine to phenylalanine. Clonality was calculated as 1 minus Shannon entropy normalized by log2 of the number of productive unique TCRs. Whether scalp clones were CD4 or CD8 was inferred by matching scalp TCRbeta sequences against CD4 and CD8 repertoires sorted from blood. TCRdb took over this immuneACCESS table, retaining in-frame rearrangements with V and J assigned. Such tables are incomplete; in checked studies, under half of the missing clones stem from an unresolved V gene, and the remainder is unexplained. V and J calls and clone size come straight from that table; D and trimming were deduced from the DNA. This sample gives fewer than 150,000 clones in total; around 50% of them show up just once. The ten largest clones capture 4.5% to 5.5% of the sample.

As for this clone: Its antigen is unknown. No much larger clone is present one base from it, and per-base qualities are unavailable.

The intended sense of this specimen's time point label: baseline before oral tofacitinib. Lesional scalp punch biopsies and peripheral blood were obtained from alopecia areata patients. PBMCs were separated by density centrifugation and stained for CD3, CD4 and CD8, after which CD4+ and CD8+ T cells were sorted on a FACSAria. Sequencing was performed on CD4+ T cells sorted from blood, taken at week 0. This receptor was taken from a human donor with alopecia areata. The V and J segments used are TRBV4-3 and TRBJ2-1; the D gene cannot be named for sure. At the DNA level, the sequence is TGCGCCAGCAGCCAAGATGGCCGGAGCTCCTACAATGAGCAGTTCTTC. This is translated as CASSQDGRSSYNEQFF.